This T cell receptor (beta chain) was captured in a study of molecular identifiers for immune sequencing clone quantification. The germline gives CDR1 SQVTM, CDR2 ANQGSEA. Trimming pared 5 bases from V and 3 bases from J, leaving 8 bases between. This CDR3 is built from 11 residues. With listed TCR primers and previously described methods, bulk TCR libraries were prepared. TCRdb reprocessed the PCR reads via MiXCR and lists one record per CDR3 protein. The repertoire includes 460,000 or so distinct CDR3 sequences, roughly 26% of them detected once, and around 0.8% sits in the top ten. Preparation of naive CD8 libraries involved roughly 20,000 to 1,000,000 sorted cells and 10%, 30% or 50% RNA. In the sort, naive CD8 T cells were defined as CD8+CD4-CCR7+CD45RA+.

Sequenced: naive CD8+ T cells from blood, with Jurkat cell RNA spiked in. Subset here: FACS-sorted CD8+CD4-CCR7+CD45RA+ naive T cells. The receptor's source is a human donor in good health. Some libraries in this study had Jurkat cell RNA spiked in. The V and J genes are TRBV29-1 and TRBJ2-7; D is uncertain. The CDR3 loop reads CSVRNIYEQYF. The CDR3 DNA reads TGCAGCGTTCGAAACATCTACGAGCAGTACTTC.